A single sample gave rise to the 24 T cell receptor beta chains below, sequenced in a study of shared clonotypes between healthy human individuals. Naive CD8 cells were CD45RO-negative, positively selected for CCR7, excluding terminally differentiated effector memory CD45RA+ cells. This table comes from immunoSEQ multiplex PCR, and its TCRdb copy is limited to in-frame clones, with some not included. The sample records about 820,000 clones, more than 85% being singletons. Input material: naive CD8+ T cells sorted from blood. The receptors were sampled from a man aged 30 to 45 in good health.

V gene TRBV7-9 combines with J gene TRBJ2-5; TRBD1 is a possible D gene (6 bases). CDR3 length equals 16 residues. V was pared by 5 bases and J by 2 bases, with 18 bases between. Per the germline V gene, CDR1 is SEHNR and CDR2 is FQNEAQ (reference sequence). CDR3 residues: CASSQDVGTGQETQYF. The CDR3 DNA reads TGTGCCAGCAGCCAAGATGTAGGAACAGGGCAAGAGACCCAGTACTTC.

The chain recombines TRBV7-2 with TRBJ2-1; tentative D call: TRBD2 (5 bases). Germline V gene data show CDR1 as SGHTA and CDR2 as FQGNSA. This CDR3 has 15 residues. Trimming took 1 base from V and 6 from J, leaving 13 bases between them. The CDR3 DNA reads TGTGCCAGCAGCTTAGACGGGATTCCCCGCAATGAGCAGTTCTTC. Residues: CASSLDGIPRNEQFF.

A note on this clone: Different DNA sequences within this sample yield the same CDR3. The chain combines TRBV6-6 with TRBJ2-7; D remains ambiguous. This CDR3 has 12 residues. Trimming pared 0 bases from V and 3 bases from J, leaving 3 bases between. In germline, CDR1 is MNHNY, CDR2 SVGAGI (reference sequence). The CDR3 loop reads CASSYSLYEQYF. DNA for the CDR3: TGTGCCAGCAGTTACTCCCTCTACGAGCAGTACTTC.

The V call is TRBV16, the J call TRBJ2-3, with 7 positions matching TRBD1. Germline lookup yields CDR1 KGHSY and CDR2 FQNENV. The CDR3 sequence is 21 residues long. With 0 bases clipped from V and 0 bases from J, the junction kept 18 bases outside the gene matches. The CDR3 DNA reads TGTGCCAGCAGCCAATCTCTCCCGACGGGACGACAGGGTGCTAGCACAGATACGCAGTATTTT. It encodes CASSQSLPTGRQGASTDTQYF.

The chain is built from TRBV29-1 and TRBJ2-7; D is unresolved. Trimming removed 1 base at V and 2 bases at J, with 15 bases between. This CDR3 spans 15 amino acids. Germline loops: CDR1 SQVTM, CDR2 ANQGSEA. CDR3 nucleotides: TGCAGCGTTGAAGGAGGAGATGGGAAGACCTACGAGCAGTACTTC. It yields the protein CSVEGGDGKTYEQYF.

The chain's CDR3 is CASSSSDGGRAYNEQFF. Written as DNA, the CDR3 is TGCGCCAGCAGCTCATCGGACGGAGGGAGGGCTTACAATGAGCAGTTCTTC. The gene calls are TRBV5-1 and TRBJ2-1, with TRBD2 matching 7 bases. Germline assignment: CDR1 SGHRS and CDR2 YFSETQ. The CDR3 totals 17 residues. V gave up 3 bases and J gave up 4 bases; unmatched junction bases: 13.

The CDR3 loop reads CASSVTSGRGTGELFF. As DNA, the CDR3 is TGTGCCAGCAGCGTCACTAGCGGCAGGGGCACCGGGGAGCTGTTTTTT. This chain joins TRBV9 and TRBJ2-2, with 8 bases fitting TRBD2. Unmatched junction bases numbered 7, after V lost 2 bases and J lost 4 bases. Germline V gene sequence: CDR1 SGDLS, CDR2 YYNGEE. The CDR3 runs 16 residues.

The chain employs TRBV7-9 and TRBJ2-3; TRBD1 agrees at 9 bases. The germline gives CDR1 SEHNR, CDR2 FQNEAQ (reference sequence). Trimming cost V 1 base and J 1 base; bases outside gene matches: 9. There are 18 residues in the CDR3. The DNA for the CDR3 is TGTGCCAGCAGCTTAGAGGGCCTAGGGGACAGGGGCACAGATACGCAGTATTTT. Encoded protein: CASSLEGLGDRGTDTQYF.

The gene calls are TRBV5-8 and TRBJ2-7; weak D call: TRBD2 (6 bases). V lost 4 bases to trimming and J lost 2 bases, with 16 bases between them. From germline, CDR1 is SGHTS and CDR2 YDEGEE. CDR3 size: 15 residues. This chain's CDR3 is CASSPQLASTYEQYF. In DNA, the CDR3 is TGTGCCAGCAGCCCACAGCTAGCGAGCACCTACGAGCAGTACTTC.

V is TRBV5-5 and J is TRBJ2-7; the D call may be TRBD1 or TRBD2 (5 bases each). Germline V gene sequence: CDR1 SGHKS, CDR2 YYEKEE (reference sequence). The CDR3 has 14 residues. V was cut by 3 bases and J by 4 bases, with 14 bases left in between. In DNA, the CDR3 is TGTGCCAGCAGCTCTGGGACCATCTCATACGAGCAGTACTTC. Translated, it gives CASSSGTISYEQYF.

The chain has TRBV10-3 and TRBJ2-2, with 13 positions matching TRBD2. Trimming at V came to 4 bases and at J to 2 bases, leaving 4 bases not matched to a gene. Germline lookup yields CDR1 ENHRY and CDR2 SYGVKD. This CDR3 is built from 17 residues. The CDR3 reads CAISGTSGRTNTGELFF. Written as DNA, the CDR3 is TGTGCCATCAGTGGGACTAGCGGGAGAACTAACACCGGGGAGCTGTTTTTT.

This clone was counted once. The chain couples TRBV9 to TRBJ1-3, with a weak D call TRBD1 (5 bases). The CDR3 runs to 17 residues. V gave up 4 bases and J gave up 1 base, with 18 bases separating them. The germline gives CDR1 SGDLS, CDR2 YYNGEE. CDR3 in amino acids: CASSPGFGGESGNTIYF. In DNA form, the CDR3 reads TGTGCCAGCAGCCCTGGCTTCGGGGGGGAGTCTGGAAACACCATATATTTT. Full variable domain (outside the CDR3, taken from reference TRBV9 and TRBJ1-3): DSGVTQTPKHLITATGQRVTLRCSPRSGDLSVYWYQQSLDQGLQFLIQYYNGEERAKGNILERFSAQQFPDLHSELNLSSLELGDSALYFCASSPGFGGESGNTIYFGEGSWLTVV.

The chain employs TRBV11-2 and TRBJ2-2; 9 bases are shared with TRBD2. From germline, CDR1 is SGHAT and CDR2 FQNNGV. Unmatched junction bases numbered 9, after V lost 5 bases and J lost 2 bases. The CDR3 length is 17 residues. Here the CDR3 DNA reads TGTGCCAGCAGCCCCGTGGGACTAGCAGCTAACACCGGGGAGCTGTTTTTT. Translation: CASSPVGLAANTGELFF.

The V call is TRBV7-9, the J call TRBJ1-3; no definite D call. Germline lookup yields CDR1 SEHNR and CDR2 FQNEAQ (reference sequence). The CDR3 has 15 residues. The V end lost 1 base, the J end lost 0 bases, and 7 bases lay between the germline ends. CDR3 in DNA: TGTGCCAGCAGCTTAGGATCCGTCTCTGGAAACACCATATATTTT. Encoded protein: CASSLGSVSGNTIYF. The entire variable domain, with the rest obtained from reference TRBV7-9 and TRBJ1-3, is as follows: DTGVSQNPRHKITKRGQNVTFRCDPISEHNRLYWYRQTLGQGPEFLTYFQNEAQLEKSRLLSDRFSAERPKGSFSTLEIQRTEQGDSAMYLCASSLGSVSGNTIYFGEGSWLTVV.

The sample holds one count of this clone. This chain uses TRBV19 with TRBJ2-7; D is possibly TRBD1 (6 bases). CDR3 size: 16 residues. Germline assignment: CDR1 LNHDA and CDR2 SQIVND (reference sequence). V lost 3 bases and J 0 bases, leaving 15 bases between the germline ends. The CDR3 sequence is CASSILSTRGSYEQYF. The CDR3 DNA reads TGTGCCAGTAGTATTCTCTCGACCAGGGGCTCCTACGAGCAGTACTTC.

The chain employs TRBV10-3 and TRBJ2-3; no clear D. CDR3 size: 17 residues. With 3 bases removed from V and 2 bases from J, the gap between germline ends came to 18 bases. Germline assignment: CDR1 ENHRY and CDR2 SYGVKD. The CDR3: CAISDHPTKLNTDTQYF. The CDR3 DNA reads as TGTGCCATCAGTGATCATCCTACTAAATTGAACACAGATACGCAGTATTTT.

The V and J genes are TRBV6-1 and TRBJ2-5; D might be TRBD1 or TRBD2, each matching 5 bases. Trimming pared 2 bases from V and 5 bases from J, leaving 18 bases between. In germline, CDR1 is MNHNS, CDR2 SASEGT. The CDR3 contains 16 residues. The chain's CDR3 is CASSEFRGAAGETQYF. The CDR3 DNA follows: TGTGCCAGCAGTGAATTTCGAGGGGCGGCAGGGGAGACCCAGTACTTC.

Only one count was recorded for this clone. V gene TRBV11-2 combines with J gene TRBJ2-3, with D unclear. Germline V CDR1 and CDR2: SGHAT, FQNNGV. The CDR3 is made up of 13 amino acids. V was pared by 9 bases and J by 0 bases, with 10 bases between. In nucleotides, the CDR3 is TGTGCCAGTTCCCATTGGAGCACAGATACGCAGTATTTT. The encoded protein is CASSHWSTDTQYF.

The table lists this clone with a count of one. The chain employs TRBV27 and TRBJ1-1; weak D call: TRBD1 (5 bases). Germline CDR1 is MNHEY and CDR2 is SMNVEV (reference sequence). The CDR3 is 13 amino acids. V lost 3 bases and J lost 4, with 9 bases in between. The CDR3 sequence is CASSLGPTTEAFF. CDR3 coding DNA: TGTGCCAGCAGTTTGGGACCGACCACTGAAGCTTTCTTT.

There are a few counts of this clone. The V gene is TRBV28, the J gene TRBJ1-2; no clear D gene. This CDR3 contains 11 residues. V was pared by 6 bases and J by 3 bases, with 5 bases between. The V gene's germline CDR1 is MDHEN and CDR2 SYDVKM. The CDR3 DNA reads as TGTGCCAGCAGCCAAGACTATGGCTACACCTTC. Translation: CASSQDYGYTF.

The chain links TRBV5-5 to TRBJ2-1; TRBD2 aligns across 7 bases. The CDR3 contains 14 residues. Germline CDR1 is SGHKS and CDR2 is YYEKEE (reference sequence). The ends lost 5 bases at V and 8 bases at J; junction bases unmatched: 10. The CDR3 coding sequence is TGTGCCAGCAGTTGGACTAGGAGTTGGGATGAGCAGTTCTTC. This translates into CASSWTRSWDEQFF.

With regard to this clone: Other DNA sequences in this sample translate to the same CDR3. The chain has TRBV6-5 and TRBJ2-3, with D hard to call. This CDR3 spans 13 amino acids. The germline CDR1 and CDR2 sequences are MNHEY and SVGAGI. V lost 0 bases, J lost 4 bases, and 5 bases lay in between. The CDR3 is CASSYSGPDTQYF. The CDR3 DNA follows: TGTGCCAGCAGTTACTCCGGGCCAGATACGCAGTATTTT.

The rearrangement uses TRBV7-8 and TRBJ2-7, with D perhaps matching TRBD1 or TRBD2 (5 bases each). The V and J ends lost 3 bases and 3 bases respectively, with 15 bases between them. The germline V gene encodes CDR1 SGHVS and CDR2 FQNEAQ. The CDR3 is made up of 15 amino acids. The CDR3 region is CASSLGDGPGYEQYF. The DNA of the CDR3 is TGTGCCAGCAGCTTGGGGGACGGCCCCGGCTACGAGCAGTACTTC.

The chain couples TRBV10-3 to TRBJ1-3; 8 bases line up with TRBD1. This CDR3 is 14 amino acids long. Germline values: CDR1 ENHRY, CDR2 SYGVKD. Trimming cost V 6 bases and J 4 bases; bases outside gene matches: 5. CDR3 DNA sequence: TGTGCCATCAGCCCGACAGGGGAAGGAAACACCATATATTTT. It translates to CAISPTGEGNTIYF.